The 10 T cell receptor beta chains below were found in one sample sequenced in a study of vaccination effects on CD4 cells after COVID-19. Cultured cells yielded isolated CD4+ T cells after 10 days. Subjects were given two BNT162b2 or mRNA-1273 vaccine doses. Their antigens are not known. Some clones are missing from TCRdb's copy, which holds only in-frame ones; the method was immunoSEQ multiplex PCR. The sample lists about 45,000 clones, 65% to 80% occurring once. The material was CD4+ T cells from PBMCs cultured without peptide, obtained after COVID-19 vaccination. The receptor set was obtained from a human donor who received a COVID-19 vaccine.

This clone was seen a few times. The gene calls are TRBV10-3 and TRBJ2-2, with D perhaps TRBD2 (6 bases). CDR3 length: 16 residues. V lost 11 bases and J 4 bases, leaving 23 bases between the germline ends. Germline V gene data show CDR1 as ENHRY and CDR2 as SYGVKD. CDR3 loop: CAYPFGRERVTGELFF. The CDR3 bases are TGTGCCTACCCCTTCGGACGGGAGCGTGTCACCGGGGAGCTGTTTTTT.

The chain employs TRBV6-5 and TRBJ1-1; possibly TRBD1 for D (5 bases). Germline V gene data show CDR1 as MNHEY and CDR2 as SVGAGI. The V end was cut by 2 bases, the J end by 1 base, with 11 bases between. The CDR3 length is 15 residues. The CDR3 DNA is TGTGCCAGCAGTTACCTACAGGACCCGAACACTGAAGCTTTCTTT. This sequence encodes CASSYLQDPNTEAFF.

The chain carries TRBV27 and TRBJ2-5; D might be TRBD2 (6 bases). The CDR3 consists of 18 residues. V lost 0 bases, J lost 0 bases, and 17 bases lay in between. Germline V gene lookup returns CDR1 MNHEY and CDR2 SMNVEV (reference sequence). The CDR3 loop is CASSLSGAGLGYQETQYF. The DNA for the CDR3 is TGTGCCAGCAGTTTATCTGGTGCGGGGCTAGGCTACCAAGAGACCCAGTACTTC.

The chain employs TRBV11-2 and TRBJ1-1; 8 bases align to TRBD1. The CDR3 runs 14 residues. V shed 5 bases, J shed 5 bases, and the junction held 7 bases outside the gene matches. Per germline, CDR1 SGHAT and CDR2 FQNNGV. The CDR3 sequence: CASSKRTGRTEAFF. The DNA of the CDR3 is TGTGCCAGCAGCAAGCGGACAGGGCGGACTGAAGCTTTCTTT.

This clone was observed a few times. The CDR3 sequence is CASSLPGQGNYGYTF. CDR3 DNA sequence: TGCGCCAGCAGCTTACCGGGACAAGGGAACTATGGCTACACCTTC. The V and J genes are TRBV5-1 and TRBJ1-2; tentatively, D is TRBD1 (6 bases). The CDR3 is 15 residues long. Germline loops: CDR1 SGHRS, CDR2 YFSETQ. V was clipped by 2 bases and J by 2 bases, with 13 bases between them.

The V call is TRBV15, the J call TRBJ2-6, with D perhaps matching TRBD1 (5 bases). Germline values: CDR1 LNHNV, CDR2 YYDKDF (reference sequence). The V end was cut by 0 bases, the J end by 4 bases, with 10 bases between. This CDR3 spans 16 amino acids. This CDR3 reads CATSRDFGAGANVLTF. The DNA for the CDR3 is TGTGCCACCAGCAGAGACTTTGGGGCCGGGGCCAACGTCCTGACTTTC.

A few counts support this clone. The V call is TRBV5-4, the J call TRBJ2-5, with a possible D match to TRBD1 (6 bases). The CDR3 has 17 amino acids. CDR1 SGHNT and CDR2 YYREEE come from the germline V gene (reference sequence). The V end was cut by 4 bases, the J end by 1 base, with 20 bases between. CDR3 in amino acids: CASSPRASQQGQETQYF. The CDR3 DNA is TGTGCCAGCAGCCCAAGAGCCAGCCAACAGGGCCAAGAGACCCAGTACTTC.

The J gene is TRBJ2-7, the V gene TRBV5-5; D is unclear. V gave up 4 bases and J gave up 4 bases, with 9 bases separating them. This CDR3 spans 12 amino acids. CDR1 and CDR2 from the germline V gene are SGHKS and YYEKEE (reference sequence). CDR3 residues: CASSNDLYEQYF. CDR3 nucleotide sequence: TGTGCCAGCAGCAACGACTTGTACGAGCAGTACTTC.

J is TRBJ1-6 and V is TRBV6-2 or TRBV6-3; a possible D gene is TRBD1 (5 bases). Germline CDR1 reads MNHEY; CDR2 reads SVGEGT. This CDR3 has 18 residues. V lost 4 bases, J lost 9 bases, and 25 bases lay in between. The CDR3, as DNA: TGTGCCAGCAGTTTTGATCGGGGGTTACACCTTGGTGGTTCACCCCTCCACTTT. Residues: CASSFDRGLHLGGSPLHF.

This rearrangement joins TRBV6-2 or TRBV6-3 to TRBJ1-1, with D perhaps matching TRBD1 (5 bases). The V gene's germline CDR1 is MNHEY and CDR2 SVGEGT. V shed 5 bases and J shed 7 bases, with 11 bases lying between them. The CDR3 has 12 amino acids. The CDR3 DNA is TGTGCCAGCAGTCAGTTGACAGTTGAAGCTTTCTTT. Translating gives CASSQLTVEAFF.